This T cell receptor (beta chain) originates from a study of blood T cell repertoires in COVID-19. On the study more broadly: The United States, Italy and Spain supplied acute and convalescent COVID-19 samples. From T cells, B-cell-depleted T cells, or PBMCs came the material, which was cDNA or gDNA.

As processed by the authors: Reference gene primer amplification gave nucleated cell count estimates. Repertoires were generated with immunoSEQ multiplex PCR, while TCRdb's copy carries only in-frame clones and drops some. V and J calls and clone size come straight from that table; D and trimming were deduced from the DNA. The sample has hundreds of thousands of clones; roughly 89% are singletons. The germline V gene encodes CDR1 LNHDA and CDR2 SQIVND (reference sequence). The germline V and J ends were trimmed by 3 bases and 0 bases, with 15 bases remaining between them. The length of the CDR3 is 17 residues.

This TCR was recovered from a man aged 55 to 69 who had recovered from COVID-19. The material sequenced was peripheral blood. The chain uses TRBV19 and TRBJ1-3; possibly TRBD1 for D (5 bases). The CDR3 region is CASSMTGRARSGNTIYF. CDR3 nucleotide sequence: TGTGCCAGTAGTATGACCGGCAGGGCCCGCTCTGGAAACACCATATATTTT.